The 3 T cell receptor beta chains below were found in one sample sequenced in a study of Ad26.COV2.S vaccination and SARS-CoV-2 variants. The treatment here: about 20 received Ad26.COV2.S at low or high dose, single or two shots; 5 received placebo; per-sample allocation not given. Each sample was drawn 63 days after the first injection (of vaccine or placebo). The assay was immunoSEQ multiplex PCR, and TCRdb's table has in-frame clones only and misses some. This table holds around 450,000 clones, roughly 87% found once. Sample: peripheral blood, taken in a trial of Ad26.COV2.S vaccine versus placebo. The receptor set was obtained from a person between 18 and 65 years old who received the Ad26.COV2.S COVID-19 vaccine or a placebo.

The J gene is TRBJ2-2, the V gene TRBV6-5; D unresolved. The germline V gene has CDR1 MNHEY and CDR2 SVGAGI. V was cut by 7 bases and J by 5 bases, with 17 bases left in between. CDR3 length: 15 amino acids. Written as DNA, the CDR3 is TGTGCCAGCACTCCGTCCAGGACCTCAACCGGGGAGCTGTTTTTT. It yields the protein CASTPSRTSTGELFF.

CDR3 sequence: CASSFGGVNTEAFF. Here the CDR3 DNA reads TGTGCCAGCAGCTTCGGCGGCGTGAACACTGAAGCTTTCTTT. The chain recombines TRBV7-3 with TRBJ1-1; no reliable D call. Trimming stripped 3 bases from V and 0 bases from J, with 8 bases between. In germline, CDR1 is SGHTA, CDR2 FQGTGA. This CDR3 is built from 14 residues.

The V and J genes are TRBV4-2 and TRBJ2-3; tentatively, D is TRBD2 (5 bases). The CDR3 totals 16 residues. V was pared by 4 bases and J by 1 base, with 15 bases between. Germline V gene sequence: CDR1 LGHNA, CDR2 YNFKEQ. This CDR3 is CASSPVRGKGTDTQYF. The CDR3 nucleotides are TGTGCCAGCAGCCCCGTTCGAGGGAAGGGCACAGATACGCAGTATTTT.